These 30 T cell receptor beta chains were sequenced from one sample in a study of metastatic and nonmetastatic thyroid tumors. Each patient went into thyroid surgery without having received any treatment. TCRdb re-called clones via MiXCR from the PCR reads. In the table there are about 39,000 clones, approximately 17% of which are singletons. The specimen sequenced was tumor tissue. All receptors derive from a female donor with papillary thyroid cancer or a benign thyroid nodule (not recorded which). Some clones in this sample may be carry-over from other donors' samples.

This clone was counted a single time. This clone may be a read error of a much larger clone one base away. The chain couples TRBV4-3 to TRBJ2-7; 9 bases match TRBD2. CDR3 length: 15 residues. Per the germline V gene, CDR1 is LGHNA and CDR2 is YSLEER. CDR3 sequence reads: CASIQDLAGGGEQYF. The CDR3 DNA sequence: TGCGCCAGCATCCAAGATCTGGCGGGGGGGGGTGAGCAGTACTTC.

J is TRBJ2-1 and V is TRBV9; 12 bases are shared with TRBD2. V was pared by 4 bases and J by 10 bases, with 9 bases of the junction left unmatched. This CDR3 is 15 amino acids long. Germline CDR1 SGDLS, CDR2 YYNGEE. The CDR3 bases are TGTGCCAGCAGCCCACCTAGCGGGAGGGCCGGCGAGCAGTTCTTC. Translated, it gives CASSPPSGRAGEQFF.

In regard to this clone: This may be a read error, as it is one base from a much larger clone. V gene TRBV5-1 combines with J gene TRBJ2-3; perhaps TRBD1 as D (5 bases). Looked up from germline, CDR1 is SGHRS and CDR2 is YFSETQ. V dropped 6 bases and J dropped 2 bases, with 10 bases sitting between them. The CDR3 runs 13 residues. In DNA, the CDR3 is TGCGCCAGCATCCGGACAAACACAGATACGCAGTATTTT. Translated, it gives CASIRTNTDTQYF.

This clone was detected ten times or more. CDR3 sequence reads: CASSLVGVNTGELFF. The DNA of the CDR3 is TGTGCCAGCAGCTTGGTGGGAGTTAACACCGGGGAGCTGTTTTTT. V usage is TRBV7-8 and J usage is TRBJ2-2; tentatively, D is TRBD2 (5 bases). V was shortened by 3 bases and J by 2 bases, with 10 bases between the two germline ends. The CDR3 loop spans 15 amino acids. Germline CDR1 reads SGHVS; CDR2 reads FQNEAQ.

This clone was seen more than once but under ten times. The genes are TRBV24-1 and TRBJ2-1; 7 nucleotides line up with TRBD2. This CDR3 comprises 16 residues. CDR1 and CDR2 (germline): KGHDR, SFDVKD. V was clipped by 5 bases and J by 0 bases; unmatched bases: 6. The CDR3: CATSGGGAISYNEQFF. DNA of the CDR3: TGTGCCACCAGTGGGGGGGGTGCTATCTCCTACAATGAGCAGTTCTTC.

The sample holds many counts of this clone. The chain joins TRBV5-1 to TRBJ2-1; D may match TRBD1 or TRBD2 (5 bases each). Germline CDR1 and CDR2: SGHRS and YFSETQ. Trimming cost V 7 bases and J 4 bases, with 15 bases left between them. This CDR3 comprises 14 residues. The CDR3 region has the DNA TGCGCCAGCCGTAGGGACCCTGGGTACAATGAGCAGTTCTTC. Protein product: CASRRDPGYNEQFF.

This clone was counted only a few times. The chain combines TRBV5-1 with TRBJ2-7; 9 bases match TRBD1. This CDR3 contains 15 residues. V shed 4 bases, J shed 5 bases, and the junction held 10 bases outside the gene matches. Germline-derived CDR1 and CDR2 are SGHRS and YFSETQ. The CDR3 loop reads CASSPDRGYLNEQYF. The DNA for the CDR3 is TGCGCCAGCAGCCCGGACAGGGGTTACCTAAACGAGCAGTACTTC.

In this sample, this clone turned up many times. The chain uses TRBV6-1 and TRBJ2-5; the match to TRBD1 covers 7 bases. Looked up from germline, CDR1 is MNHNS and CDR2 is SASEGT. CDR3 size: 13 residues. Trimming removed 5 bases from V and 6 bases from J; junction bases left unmatched: 6. CDR3: CASSHWDRQTQYF. CDR3 nucleotide sequence: TGTGCCAGCAGTCACTGGGACAGACAGACCCAGTACTTC.

As regards this clone: At one end, the junction sequence differs from germline, possibly due to a read error. This sequence joins TRBV7-3 and TRBJ2-7, with D maybe TRBD1 (5 bases). Germline V gene data show CDR1 as SGHTA and CDR2 as FQGTGA. The CDR3 has 15 amino acids. CDR3 in amino acids: CASSLTPTGGNEHYF. The CDR3 DNA reads TGTGCCAGCAGCTTAACCCCCACAGGTGGTAACGAGCATTACTTC. Using reference TRBV7-3 and TRBJ2-7 for the parts outside the CDR3, the full variable domain is GAGVSQTPSNKVTEKGKYVELRCDPISGHTALYWYRQSLGQGPEFLIYFQGTGAADDSGLPNDRFFAVRPEGSVSTLKIQRTERGDSAVYLCASSLTPTGGNEHYFGPGTRLTVT.

This clone was seen at least ten times. This CDR3 reads CASSLSADYGYTF. In DNA form, the CDR3 reads TGTGCCAGCAGTTTATCAGCGGACTATGGCTACACCTTC. The chain links TRBV12-3 or TRBV12-4 to TRBJ1-2, with no clear D. The V end lost 2 bases, the J end lost 3 bases, and 7 bases lay between the germline ends. The CDR3 length is 13 residues.

For this clone: This could be a read error, since a much larger clone is one nucleotide away. This chain connects TRBV4-1 to TRBJ1-5; TRBD1 matches 8 bases. The germline gives CDR1 MGHRA, CDR2 YSYEKL. The CDR3 loop spans 15 amino acids. Trimming took 4 bases from V and 4 from J; bases not matched to a gene: 6. CDR3: CASSPEDRVNQPQHF. CDR3 in DNA: TGCGCCAGCAGCCCGGAGGACAGGGTGAATCAGCCCCAGCATTTT.

This clone was detected many times. The V and J genes are TRBV18 and TRBJ2-1; D gene ambiguous. The CDR3 totals 14 residues. With 4 bases removed from V and 4 bases from J, the gap between germline ends came to 11 bases. Germline CDR1 and CDR2: KGHSH and LQKENI. The CDR3 DNA reads TGTGCCAGCTCACTAAATACACCATACAATGAGCAGTTCTTC. Translated: CASSLNTPYNEQFF.

Many counts were recorded for this clone. The chain recombines TRBV7-9 with TRBJ1-2; 12 bases align to TRBD1. J was trimmed by 7 bases and V by 8 bases; bases with no gene match: 8. There are 14 residues in the CDR3. The germline CDR1 and CDR2 sequences are SEHNR and FQNEAQ (reference sequence). The CDR3 region has the DNA TGTGCCAGCTCTGGGACAGGGGGCTCAGCTGGCTACACCTTC. It yields the protein CASSGTGGSAGYTF.

V and J are TRBV9 and TRBJ1-4, with D tentatively TRBD1 (5 bases). Looked up from germline, CDR1 is SGDLS and CDR2 is YYNGEE. The CDR3 covers 14 residues. V was cut by 7 bases and J by 6 bases, with 16 bases left in between. The CDR3 DNA reads TGTGCCAGCTCCCGAGGGGAGATTGATGAAAAACTGTTTTTT. It encodes CASSRGEIDEKLFF.

The chain employs TRBV9 and TRBJ2-7; a possible D gene is TRBD2 (5 bases). From germline, CDR1 is SGDLS and CDR2 YYNGEE. CDR3 length: 12 amino acids. V lost 4 bases to trimming and J lost 6 bases, with 11 bases between them. In DNA form, the CDR3 reads TGTGCCAGCAGCCCCGGAGGAGGCGAGCAGTACTTC. As protein: CASSPGGGEQYF.

The sample holds a few counts of this clone. V usage is TRBV11-2 and J usage is TRBJ2-4; no clear D. CDR1 SGHAT and CDR2 FQNNGV come from the germline V gene. The CDR3 has 16 amino acids. V gave up 0 bases and J gave up 0 bases, with 9 bases separating them. The CDR3 DNA reads as TGTGCCAGCAGCTTAGAGGGCACACTAGCCAAAAACATTCAGTACTTC. This translates into CASSLEGTLAKNIQYF.

In this sample, this clone turned up a few times. The V gene is TRBV6-1, the J gene TRBJ1-4; no reliable D call. The length of the CDR3 is 15 residues. The V gene lost 6 bases and the J gene lost 0 bases, with 11 bases spanning the gap. CDR1 is MNHNS, CDR2 SASEGT, per germline. Here the CDR3 reads CASSVTVATNEKLFF. CDR3 DNA: TGTGCCAGCAGCGTGACGGTAGCAACTAATGAAAAACTGTTTTTT.

In its sample, this clone was seen many times. This chain joins TRBV5-1 and TRBJ2-6, with 8 bases lining up with TRBD2. V was clipped by 4 bases and J by 1 base; unmatched bases: 13. The CDR3 has 19 amino acids. Germline V gene sequence: CDR1 SGHRS, CDR2 YFSETQ. DNA for the CDR3: TGCGCCAGCAGCCCGGGGACCAGCGGGAGAAGGTCTGGGGCCAACGTCCTGACTTTC. As protein: CASSPGTSGRRSGANVLTF. The full variable domain, in which reference TRBV5-1 and TRBJ2-6 provide the parts outside the CDR3, is KAGVTQTPRYLIKTRGQQVTLSCSPISGHRSVSWYQQTPGQGLQFLFEYFSETQRNKGNFPGRFSGRQFSNSRSEMNVSTLELGDSALYLCASSPGTSGRRSGANVLTFGAGSRLTVL.

This clone was seen repeatedly, ten times or more. The chain recombines TRBV15 with TRBJ1-5; TRBD1 aligns across 8 bases. The J segment lost 2 bases and the V segment lost 5 bases, leaving 23 bases of the junction unmatched. The germline CDR1 and CDR2 sequences are LNHNV and YYDKDF (reference sequence). The CDR3 has 21 residues. CDR3 loop: CATSRGPGGQDNLGGNQPQHF. The CDR3 bases are TGTGCCACCAGCCGAGGGCCCGGGGGACAGGACAACCTGGGGGGCAATCAGCCCCAGCATTTT.

This clone was seen at least ten times. V gene TRBV6-2 or TRBV6-3 combines with J gene TRBJ1-5, with a tentative D call TRBD1 (5 bases). V was clipped by 7 bases and J by 6 bases, with 22 bases between them. CDR3 length equals 16 residues. Germline assignment: CDR1 MNHEY and CDR2 SVGEGT. CDR3 region: CASTPSGRLISQPQHF. In nucleotides, the CDR3 is TGTGCCAGCACCCCCTCAGGGAGACTTATCAGTCAGCCCCAGCATTTT.

Relative to its sample, this clone is medium-sized (0.01 to 0.1%). The rearrangement uses TRBV20-1 and TRBJ2-7, with D unresolved. V was trimmed by 6 bases and J by 0 bases, leaving 12 bases between them. This CDR3 is 13 amino acids long. In germline, CDR1 is DFQATT, CDR2 SNEGSKA (reference sequence). This CDR3 reads CSARWGNSYEQYF. As DNA, the CDR3 is TGCAGTGCAAGATGGGGAAACTCCTACGAGCAGTACTTC.

This clone was observed many times. V and J are TRBV3-1 and TRBJ1-2; D call uncertain. The germline V gene encodes CDR1 LGHDT and CDR2 YNNKEL (reference sequence). The CDR3 loop spans 14 amino acids. With 1 base removed from V and 4 bases from J, the gap between germline ends came to 10 bases. Written as DNA, the CDR3 is TGTGCCAGCAGCCAAGCTTATGCCACCTATGGCTACACCTTC. Amino acids: CASSQAYATYGYTF.

Only a few counts were recorded for this clone. A read error is possible here, since a much larger clone lies one base away. The chain couples TRBV12-5 to TRBJ1-1; a weak D match, TRBD1 (6 bases). CDR1 and CDR2 from the germline V gene are LGHNT and FRNRAP. Trimming stripped 3 bases from V and 7 bases from J, with 12 bases between. The CDR3 runs 13 residues. The CDR3 DNA reads as TGTGCTAGTGGTTTTGTACAGGGTAATGAAGCTTTCTTT. This translates into CASGFVQGNEAFF.

This clone was recorded many times. The chain is built from TRBV6-1 and TRBJ2-1; D gene unclear. Looked up from germline, CDR1 is MNHNS and CDR2 is SASEGT. The germline V and J ends were trimmed by 2 bases and 10 bases, with 12 bases remaining between them. The CDR3 consists of 13 residues. The CDR3, as DNA: TGTGCCAGCAGTGAATTCTTCCGTGGCGAGCAGTTCTTC. This gives the protein CASSEFFRGEQFF.

The sample holds one count of this clone. A much larger clone lies one base from this, so it may be a read error. The identical CDR3 is also encoded by other nucleotide sequences in the sample. The chain couples TRBV11-2 to TRBJ2-3; D is ambiguous. The germline CDR1 and CDR2 sequences are SGHAT and FQNNGV. CDR3 length: 16 residues. V gave up 5 bases and J gave up 4 bases, with 19 bases separating them. The CDR3, as DNA: TGTGCCAGCAGCCGTTCTCCGGGTCCAATGGCAGATACGCAGTATTTT. It yields the protein CASSRSPGPMADTQYF.

This chain connects TRBV19 to TRBJ2-3; 9 nucleotides agree with TRBD1. The CDR3 loop spans 14 amino acids. Germline-derived CDR1 and CDR2 are LNHDA and SQIVND (reference sequence). The V gene end was trimmed by 1 base and the J gene end by 4 bases; junction bases not matched to a gene: 0. This chain's CDR3 is CASSIGQGADTQYF. The CDR3 DNA follows: TGTGCCAGTAGTATAGGACAGGGGGCAGATACGCAGTATTTT.

In this sample, this clone turned up many times. Other nucleotide sequences in the sample specify the same CDR3. This chain uses TRBV9 with TRBJ2-7; 9 bases line up with TRBD1. The J segment lost 4 bases and the V segment lost 0 bases, leaving 5 bases of the junction unmatched. The CDR3 runs 15 residues. The germline CDR1 and CDR2 sequences are SGDLS and YYNGEE. The CDR3 is CASSVGDRGFYEQYF. For the CDR3, the DNA is TGTGCCAGCAGCGTAGGCGACAGGGGGTTTTACGAGCAGTACTTC.

This chain uses TRBV20-1 with TRBJ1-6; TRBD1 is a possible D gene (5 bases). Germline V CDR1 and CDR2: DFQATT, SNEGSKA (reference sequence). This CDR3 has 13 residues. Trimming shortened V by 6 bases and J by 7 bases, and 13 bases separated the two germline ends. The CDR3 protein is CSAEGRPNSPLHF. DNA for the CDR3: TGCAGTGCGGAGGGGCGGCCCAATTCACCCCTCCACTTT.

This clone appeared many times. The chain is built from TRBV6-1 and TRBJ1-4, with TRBD1 matching over 8 bases. Trimming at V came to 8 bases and at J to 8 bases, leaving 7 bases not matched to a gene. Germline V gene lookup returns CDR1 MNHNS and CDR2 SASEGT. This CDR3 comprises 13 residues. DNA of the CDR3: TGTGCCAGCCGAGGACAGGGTTGGGAAAAACTGTTTTTT. Its protein product is CASRGQGWEKLFF.

Turning to this clone: This may be a read error: a much more frequent sequence differs by one nucleotide. The chain is built from TRBV11-2 and TRBJ2-5; 11 positions match TRBD1. The CDR3 has 17 residues. Trimming cost V 1 base and J 4 bases; bases outside gene matches: 8. The germline gives CDR1 SGHAT, CDR2 FQNNGV. The CDR3 sequence is CASSLGPGQGARETQYF. The CDR3 region has the DNA TGTGCCAGCAGCTTAGGTCCCGGACAGGGGGCTAGAGAGACCCAGTACTTC.